These 17 T cell receptor beta chains were all obtained from the same sample, sequenced in a study of T cells in Graves' hyperthyroidism and ophthalmopathy (dated 2019 in TCRdb). Library generation was performed with multiplex PCR. TCRdb shows the sequencer as Illumina HiSeq 2000. The TCR beta CDR3 regions were amplified from RNA transcripts. The TCR CDR3 was subjected to a first round of RT-PCR using the HTBI primer set and the Qiagen OneStep RT-PCR kit. The public reads were quality trimmed at Q25 with fastp and then assembled into clones with MiXCR by TCRdb, keeping productive beta chains. Rows are combined by CDR3 protein, so each entry shows the most common genes and DNA. The sample data list approximately 370,000 distinct CDR3 sequences, and about a sixth of these were observed just once. More than 30% of the sample lies in the top ten. The specimen was blood. These receptors all come from a woman aged 25 to 39 with Graves' hyperthyroidism that later progressed to Graves' ophthalmopathy.

This clonotype occurred many times. The V gene is TRBV12-3 or TRBV12-4, the J gene TRBJ2-3; D uncertain. This CDR3 is built from 15 residues. V was clipped by 7 bases and J by 3 bases, with 17 bases between them. The CDR3 reads CASTPGWGTTDTQYF. The DNA for the CDR3 is TGTGCCAGCACCCCCGGTTGGGGTACGACAGATACGCAGTATTTT.

This clonotype was detected only a few times. This chain connects TRBV4-1 to TRBJ2-5; TRBD1 agrees at 9 bases. The CDR3 spans 13 residues. CDR1 and CDR2 (germline): MGHRA, YSYEKL. The J segment lost 13 bases and the V segment lost 4 bases, leaving 10 bases of the junction unmatched. The CDR3 DNA is TGCGCCAGCAGCCTAGACACAGGGGGCTATCCGTACTTC. Its translation is CASSLDTGGYPYF.

Points on this clonotype: This sequence may be a read error, since a much larger clone differs from it by one base. The rearrangement uses TRBV5-1 and TRBJ1-5, with 7 bases fitting TRBD1. Germline CDR1 is SGHRS and CDR2 is YFSETQ. This CDR3 is 14 amino acids long. CDR3: CASSLTGANQPRHF. CDR3 DNA: TGCGCCAGCAGCTTGACAGGGGCAAATCAGCCCCGGCATTTT. The full variable domain, completed using reference TRBV5-1 and TRBJ1-5, is KAGVTQTPRYLIKTRGQQVTLSCSPISGHRSVSWYQQTPGQGLQFLFEYFSETQRNKGNFPGRFSGRQFSNSRSEMNVSTLELGDSALYLCASSLTGANQPRHFGDGTRLSIL.

The table lists this clonotype with many counts. This chain links TRBV5-1 with TRBJ2-1, with 9 bases identical to TRBD2. The germline V gene has CDR1 SGHRS and CDR2 YFSETQ. The CDR3 sequence is 14 residues long. The V segment lost 3 bases and the J segment 6 bases; nucleotides outside the gene matches: 4. CDR3 in amino acids: CASSSGLAFNEQFF. The CDR3 coding sequence is TGCGCCAGCAGCTCGGGACTAGCCTTCAATGAGCAGTTCTTC.

The chain links TRBV20-1 to TRBJ2-5, with a possible D match to TRBD2 (5 bases). The V gene lost 6 bases and the J gene lost 7 bases, with 12 bases spanning the gap. Germline CDR1 reads DFQATT; CDR2 reads SNEGSKA (reference sequence). CDR3 size: 11 residues. This CDR3 reads CSAVGVGTQYF. The CDR3 coding sequence is TGCAGTGCCGTCGGGGTAGGGACCCAGTACTTC.

This chain joins TRBV6-2 or TRBV6-3 and TRBJ2-7; D is ambiguous. In germline, CDR1 is MNHEY, CDR2 SVGEGT. The germline V and J ends were trimmed by 3 bases and 6 bases, with 12 bases remaining between them. This CDR3 is 13 amino acids long. Here the CDR3 reads CASSYLPSPEQYF. The CDR3, as DNA: TGTGCCAGCAGTTATCTGCCCTCCCCCGAGCAGTACTTC.

In this sample, this clonotype turned up many times. The chain joins TRBV3-1 to TRBJ2-7; the D gene is possibly TRBD2 (5 bases). V gave up 0 bases and J gave up 0 bases, with 15 bases separating them. The CDR3 is made up of 17 amino acids. Germline CDR1 and CDR2: LGHDT and YNNKEL (reference sequence). CDR3 protein: CASSQDQIARSSYEQYF. In DNA form, the CDR3 reads TGTGCCAGCAGCCAAGATCAGATAGCGAGGAGCTCCTACGAGCAGTACTTC.

This clonotype was seen many times. The V and J genes are TRBV20-1 and TRBJ2-7; 9 nucleotides align to TRBD2. The J segment lost 3 bases and the V segment lost 6 bases, leaving 6 bases of the junction unmatched. Germline CDR1 and CDR2: DFQATT and SNEGSKA (reference sequence). The CDR3 covers 13 residues. The CDR3 sequence is CSAGSGGNYEQYF. The CDR3 bases are TGCAGTGCAGGGAGCGGGGGGAACTACGAGCAGTACTTC.

The gene calls are TRBV28 and TRBJ2-7; TRBD1 agrees at 8 bases. The CDR3 loop spans 16 amino acids. The J segment lost 3 bases and the V segment lost 4 bases, leaving 11 bases of the junction unmatched. Germline values: CDR1 MDHEN, CDR2 SYDVKM. CDR3 sequence reads: CASSSSGQAFLYEQYF. CDR3 DNA sequence: TGTGCCAGCAGTTCCTCGGGACAGGCGTTTCTCTACGAGCAGTACTTC.

This clonotype was counted many times. The chain carries TRBV5-1 and TRBJ1-1; D is possibly TRBD1 (5 bases). The CDR3 consists of 13 residues. V was clipped by 4 bases and J by 3 bases, with 10 bases between them. Germline CDR1 is SGHRS and CDR2 is YFSETQ. The CDR3 is CASSRDSYTEAFF. As DNA, the CDR3 is TGCGCCAGCAGCAGAGACAGCTACACTGAAGCTTTCTTT.

The sample holds many counts of this clonotype. This chain links TRBV20-1 with TRBJ1-6; no clear D. The CDR3 contains 14 residues. The ends were cut back, 6 bases at V and 8 bases at J, with 17 bases in the middle. CDR1 DFQATT and CDR2 SNEGSKA come from the germline V gene (reference sequence). The CDR3 protein is CSAHRPSADSPLHF. In DNA form, the CDR3 reads TGCAGTGCACACCGACCCAGCGCCGATTCACCCCTCCACTTT.

The sample holds many counts of this clonotype. The chain recombines TRBV6-2 or TRBV6-3 with TRBJ1-1; no firm D call. This CDR3 comprises 12 residues. Between the trimmed V and J ends, which lost 8 bases and 2 bases, there was a span of 9 bases. Germline CDR1 MNHEY, CDR2 SVGEGT. The CDR3 sequence: CASGEVNTEAFF. The CDR3 DNA reads as TGTGCCAGCGGGGAGGTAAACACTGAAGCTTTCTTT.

This clonotype was counted ten times or more. The chain employs TRBV3-1 and TRBJ1-1, with D possibly TRBD1 on 5 matching bases. The CDR3 extends over 15 amino acids. V was trimmed by 0 bases and J by 7 bases, leaving 15 bases between them. Germline CDR1 and CDR2: LGHDT and YNNKEL (reference sequence). CDR3 amino acids: CASSQDVTEGNEAFF. In DNA form, the CDR3 reads TGTGCCAGCAGCCAAGACGTTACCGAGGGGAATGAAGCTTTCTTT.

In its sample, this clonotype was seen many times. This chain uses TRBV12-3 or TRBV12-4 with TRBJ2-1, with D perhaps TRBD2 (7 bases). The CDR3 length is 15 residues. V was pared by 3 bases and J by 7 bases, with 16 bases between. CDR3: CASSFGGGPGNEQFF. The CDR3, as DNA: TGTGCCAGCAGTTTCGGCGGGGGCCCCGGTAATGAGCAGTTCTTC.

This clonotype was seen many times. The chain uses TRBV27 and TRBJ1-2, with D maybe TRBD1 (6 bases). Trimming removed 3 bases at V and 2 bases at J, with 10 bases between. The germline CDR1 and CDR2 sequences are MNHEY and SMNVEV (reference sequence). The CDR3 runs 14 residues. This CDR3 reads CASSLTGLNYGYTF. CDR3 nucleotide sequence: TGTGCCAGCAGTTTGACAGGATTAAACTATGGCTACACCTTC.

The sample holds a few counts of this clonotype. The J gene is TRBJ2-2, the V gene TRBV7-6; no firm D call. CDR3 length: 13 amino acids. Germline V gives CDR1 SGHVS, CDR2 FNYEAQ. The ends were cut back, 5 bases at V and 4 bases at J, with 8 bases in the middle. The CDR3 DNA follows: TGTGCCAGCAGCCCCTCGCCCACCGGGGAGCTGTTTTTT. This translates into CASSPSPTGELFF.

This clonotype was seen only a few times. The V gene is TRBV15, the J gene TRBJ1-1; 11 bases align to TRBD1. V trimming: 3 bases; J trimming: 6 bases; junction bases outside the gene matches: 3. This CDR3 region has 14 residues. In germline, CDR1 is LNHNV, CDR2 YYDKDF (reference sequence). DNA of the CDR3: TGTGCCACCAGCAGTGGGACAGGGGGATCTGAAGCTTTCTTT. As protein: CATSSGTGGSEAFF.